A single sample gave rise to the 32 T cell receptor beta chains below, sequenced in a study of T-cell reconstitution after alpha-beta-depleted transplantation in children. Preparation of the TCRbeta library involved a method that used unique molecular identifiers. TCRdb analysed the PCR reads with MiXCR anew, one entry per CDR3 protein. Of more than 250,000 distinct CDR3 sequences listed, almost 10% are singletons. Sequences were derived from PBMCs from the stem cell graft donor, sampled from the stem cell graft. These receptors all stem from a human donor who donated a stem cell graft to a child with SCID.

This clonotype was detected many times. This chain uses TRBV10-3 with TRBJ2-3; tentative D call: TRBD2 (5 bases). The V gene's germline CDR1 is ENHRY and CDR2 SYGVKD. V gave up 8 bases and J gave up 0 bases, with 15 bases separating them. The CDR3 extends over 15 amino acids. The CDR3: CAIAFGGPSTDTQYF. DNA of the CDR3: TGTGCCATCGCCTTTGGAGGTCCTAGCACAGATACGCAGTATTTT.

This clonotype was seen a handful of times. The chain links TRBV3-1 to TRBJ2-3; the D gene could be TRBD1 or TRBD2 (5 bases each). The V end was cut by 5 bases, the J end by 6 bases, with 12 bases between. The CDR3 covers 13 residues. From germline, CDR1 is LGHDT and CDR2 YNNKEL (reference sequence). Here the CDR3 DNA reads TGTGCCAGCAGCGCCCGGGGCGTCGATACGCAGTATTTT. It specifies CASSARGVDTQYF.

This clonotype has just a few counts. The V and J genes are TRBV29-1 and TRBJ1-3; D possibly corresponds to TRBD1 (5 bases). Per germline, CDR1 SQVTM and CDR2 ANQGSEA. This CDR3 is built from 13 residues. The V end lost 4 bases, the J end lost 8 bases, and 15 bases lay between the germline ends. The CDR3 is CSVGGRVGDTIYF. The DNA for the CDR3 is TGCAGCGTTGGTGGCAGGGTGGGGGACACCATATATTTT.

This clonotype was recorded a few times. The V gene is TRBV21-1, the J gene TRBJ1-5; the table's D call TRBD1 went unverified against the DNA. TRBV21-1 is deemed a pseudogene. The CDR3 is 18 residues long. For the CDR3, the DNA is TGTGCCAGCAGCAAAGTTTGGACAGCCCCTGTTTACAATCAGCCCCAGCATTTT. The encoded protein is CASSKVWTAPVYNQPQHF.

The gene calls are TRBV11-2 and TRBJ2-7; maybe TRBD1 (5 bases). The CDR3 runs 12 residues. Germline values: CDR1 SGHAT, CDR2 FQNNGV. Trimming removed 5 bases at V and 6 bases at J, with 11 bases between. CDR3 in DNA: TGTGCCAGCAGCCCCTGGACACTCGAGCAGTACTTC. It translates to CASSPWTLEQYF.

This clonotype was observed a handful of times. The genes are TRBV7-9 and TRBJ2-7; perhaps TRBD2 as D (6 bases). Trimming pared 2 bases from V and 4 bases from J, leaving 18 bases between. The CDR3 consists of 16 residues. The germline V gene has CDR1 SEHNR and CDR2 FQNEAQ (reference sequence). CDR3 in DNA: TGTGCCAGCAGCTTAATTGTTGGGACTGGGACGTACGAGCAGTACTTC. Translating it yields CASSLIVGTGTYEQYF.

The chain couples TRBV7-9 to TRBJ2-1; the D is unclear. This CDR3 has 15 amino acids. V gave up 2 bases and J gave up 5 bases, with 13 bases separating them. Germline-derived CDR1 and CDR2 are SEHNR and FQNEAQ (reference sequence). CDR3: CASSLLLASHNEQFF. The CDR3 bases are TGTGCCAGCAGCTTATTGCTCGCATCTCACAATGAGCAGTTCTTC.

The gene calls are TRBV5-1 and TRBJ2-2; TRBD1 aligns across 9 bases. Germline-derived CDR1 and CDR2 are SGHRS and YFSETQ. The CDR3 sequence is 17 residues long. V lost 3 bases, J lost 6 bases, and 12 bases stayed unmatched. CDR3 sequence reads: CASSWGWTGADSGELFF. The CDR3 region has the DNA TGCGCCAGCAGCTGGGGATGGACAGGGGCAGATTCCGGGGAGCTGTTTTTT.

The J gene is TRBJ1-1, the V gene TRBV7-9; 8 nucleotides agree with TRBD1. Germline V gene lookup returns CDR1 SEHNR and CDR2 FQNEAQ (reference sequence). This CDR3 is built from 17 residues. V trimming: 0 bases; J trimming: 1 base; junction bases outside the gene matches: 7. The chain's CDR3 is CASSLASLGTGNTEAFF. CDR3 in DNA: TGTGCCAGCAGCTTAGCCTCTCTTGGGACAGGGAACACTGAAGCTTTCTTT.

In this sample, this clonotype turned up a few times. This sequence joins TRBV20-1 and TRBJ1-1; TRBD1 might be the D (6 bases). This CDR3 contains 13 residues. CDR1 and CDR2 (germline): DFQATT, SNEGSKA (reference sequence). The V end was cut by 4 bases, the J end by 4 bases, with 13 bases between. The CDR3 DNA reads TGCAGTGCTACCAGGGGTGGGGTCACTGAAGCTTTCTTT. This gives the protein CSATRGGVTEAFF.

About this clonotype: A junction end diverges from the germline sequence, so it may reflect a read error. V gene TRBV10-3 combines with J gene TRBJ2-5, with 9 bases matching TRBD1. The V gene's germline CDR1 is ENHRY and CDR2 SYGVKD. The CDR3 spans 14 residues. DNA of the CDR3: TGTGACATCAGTGCGGACAGGGGTCAAGAGACCCAGTACTTC. Its protein product is CDISADRGQETQYF.

This chain connects TRBV10-3 to TRBJ2-7; D ambiguous. The germline gives CDR1 ENHRY, CDR2 SYGVKD. This CDR3 contains 12 residues. Trimming took off 2 bases at V and 1 base at J, with 3 bases between the two ends. The CDR3 region has the DNA TGTGCCATCAGTGAGGTTTCCTACGAGCAGTACTTC. As protein: CAISEVSYEQYF.

This clonotype has a count of ten or more. The V and J genes are TRBV9 and TRBJ2-3; TRBD2 matches 14 bases. The V gene end was trimmed by 4 bases and the J gene end by 6 bases; junction bases not matched to a gene: 10. The CDR3 extends over 17 amino acids. CDR1 is SGDLS and CDR2 is YYNGEE in the germline V gene. CDR3 nucleotide sequence: TGTGCCAGCAGCACTACGACTAGCGGGGGGGCTCGGGATACGCAGTATTTT. As protein: CASSTTTSGGARDTQYF.

This clonotype occurred a few times. The chain links TRBV5-6 to TRBJ2-1; 7 bases line up with TRBD1. The CDR3 loop spans 16 amino acids. Germline values: CDR1 SGHDT, CDR2 YYEEEE. J gave up 7 bases and V 2 bases, and 12 bases lay outside the gene matches. The CDR3 DNA reads TGTGCCAGCAGCTTACAGGGGAACCCCGCGGAAAATGAGCAGTTCTTC. This codes for CASSLQGNPAENEQFF.

This clonotype was counted only a few times. This chain joins TRBV5-4 and TRBJ2-1; D is perhaps TRBD1 (6 bases). Per the germline V gene, CDR1 is SGHNT and CDR2 is YYREEE (reference sequence). V dropped 1 base and J dropped 1 base, with 15 bases sitting between them. The CDR3 is 17 amino acids. The CDR3 DNA follows: TGTGCCAGCAGCTTGAGTGGGGCAGGGGTTTCCTACAATGAGCAGTTCTTC. Translated: CASSLSGAGVSYNEQFF. The full variable domain, rest sourced from reference TRBV5-4 and TRBJ2-1, is ETGVTQSPTHLIKTRGQQVTLRCSSQSGHNTVSWYQQALGQGPQFIFQYYREEENGRGNFPPRFSGLQFPNYSSELNVNALELDDSALYLCASSLSGAGVSYNEQFFGPGTRLTVL.

The genes are TRBV24-1 and TRBJ2-1, with TRBD1 as a possible D gene (6 bases). Deletions cut 9 bases from V and 0 bases from J, with 11 bases between. The CDR3 is 14 residues long. From germline, CDR1 is KGHDR and CDR2 SFDVKD. Here the CDR3 DNA reads TGTGCCACCTCGGACAGAAGCTCCTACAATGAGCAGTTCTTC. Translating gives CATSDRSSYNEQFF.

The chain combines TRBV5-6 with TRBJ2-1; TRBD2 agrees at 8 bases. V lost 4 bases to trimming and J lost 7 bases; unmatched junction nucleotides: 10. This CDR3 contains 15 residues. From germline, CDR1 is SGHDT and CDR2 YYEEEE. As DNA, the CDR3 is TGTGCCAGCAGCGAGCAGGGCGGGGGGAGTAATGAGCAGTTCTTC. Its protein product is CASSEQGGGSNEQFF.

This clonotype was counted only a few times. The CDR3 sequence is CATSTRALAKNIQYF. CDR3 coding DNA: TGTGCCACCAGCACACGGGCCCTGGCCAAAAACATTCAGTACTTC. J is TRBJ2-4 and V is TRBV15, with D unclear. This CDR3 comprises 15 residues. Germline V CDR1 and CDR2: LNHNV, YYDKDF (reference sequence). V lost 4 bases, J lost 1 base, and 11 bases lay in between.

This clonotype was counted only a few times. The V and J genes are TRBV18 and TRBJ1-3, with D possibly TRBD1 on 6 matching bases. Germline V gene sequence: CDR1 KGHSH, CDR2 LQKENI. This CDR3 is 15 amino acids long. The V and J ends lost 2 bases and 4 bases respectively, with 12 bases between them. The CDR3 sequence is CASSPKQGDGNTIYF. The CDR3 DNA sequence: TGTGCCAGCTCACCAAAACAGGGAGACGGAAACACCATATATTTT.

J is TRBJ2-5 and V is TRBV7-9; the D gene is possibly TRBD2 (6 bases). The CDR3 spans 13 residues. With 5 bases removed from V and 5 bases from J, the gap between germline ends came to 12 bases. Germline lookup yields CDR1 SEHNR and CDR2 FQNEAQ (reference sequence). CDR3 in DNA: TGTGCCAGCAGCCCAACTAGCTTTGAGACCCAGTACTTC. Residues: CASSPTSFETQYF.

This clonotype was seen only once. The junction and the germline gene differ at one end; a read error may be behind it. V and J are TRBV5-1 and TRBJ2-7, with unresolved D. The CDR3 is 12 amino acids. Germline assignment: CDR1 SGHRS and CDR2 YFSETQ. The CDR3 region is CASGLSPYEQYF. The CDR3 DNA is TGCGCCAGCGGCTTAAGTCCCTACGAGCAGTACTTC.

In this sample, this clonotype turned up many times. The chain joins TRBV5-1 to TRBJ2-2; 7 bases map to TRBD1. With 2 bases clipped from V and 5 bases from J, the junction kept 6 bases outside the gene matches. This CDR3 has 15 amino acids. Germline values: CDR1 SGHRS, CDR2 YFSETQ. DNA for the CDR3: TGCGCCAGCAGCTTCGAGGGGGCGTGGACCGGGGAGCTGTTTTTT. Its protein product is CASSFEGAWTGELFF.

This clonotype occurred a few times. This may be a read error, as it is one base from a much larger clone. The chain links TRBV4-1 to TRBJ1-5; D not certain. Germline values: CDR1 MGHRA, CDR2 YSYEKL. V was pared by 0 bases and J by 0 bases, with 3 bases between. This CDR3 contains 14 residues. The CDR3 here is CASSQEYSNQPQHF. In nucleotides, the CDR3 is TGCGCCAGCAGCCAAGAGTATAGCAATCAGCCCCAGCATTTT.

The genes are TRBV11-2 and TRBJ2-7; 12 nucleotides align to TRBD1. The CDR3 is made up of 15 amino acids. CDR1 SGHAT and CDR2 FQNNGV come from the germline V gene. J lost 4 bases, V lost 5 bases, and 6 bases had no gene match. CDR3 DNA sequence: TGTGCCAGCAGCGCTGGGACAGGGGGCTTGTACGAGCAGTACTTC. The encoded protein is CASSAGTGGLYEQYF.

V gene TRBV7-2 combines with J gene TRBJ2-7, with 7 bases lining up with TRBD1. The CDR3 has 14 residues. V lost 4 bases and J lost 5; bases outside the gene matches: 8. Germline V gene sequence: CDR1 SGHTA, CDR2 FQGNSA. In DNA, the CDR3 is TGTGCCAGCAGCTCTCGACAGGGTCGGGACGAGCAGTACTTC. It specifies CASSSRQGRDEQYF.

This clonotype appeared many times. The V gene is TRBV29-1, the J gene TRBJ2-7; possible D gene TRBD2, 6 bases. Germline V gene data show CDR1 as SQVTM and CDR2 as ANQGSEA. V was trimmed by 4 bases and J by 0 bases, leaving 16 bases between them. The CDR3 extends over 15 amino acids. CDR3 DNA sequence: TGCAGCGTTGGAGGAGGGAGTCGAAGCTCCTACGAGCAGTACTTC. Protein product: CSVGGGSRSSYEQYF.

This clonotype was observed once. This chain links TRBV25-1 with TRBJ2-5; D possibly uses TRBD1 or TRBD2 (6 bases each). From germline, CDR1 is MGHDK and CDR2 SYGVNS. Trimming shortened V by 6 bases and J by 5 bases, and 16 bases separated the two germline ends. This CDR3 region has 14 residues. CDR3 sequence: CASRLGTGAETQYF. The CDR3 DNA reads TGTGCCAGCAGATTGGGCACGGGGGCTGAGACCCAGTACTTC.

This chain links TRBV6-2 or TRBV6-3 with TRBJ1-1, with D tentatively TRBD1 (6 bases). Germline lookup yields CDR1 MNHEY and CDR2 SVGEGT. Deletions cut 6 bases from V and 6 bases from J, with 17 bases between. The CDR3 has 14 amino acids. The CDR3 coding sequence is TGTGCCAGCAGCAAATTAACAGGGCGGGCTGAAGCTTTCTTT. Encoded protein: CASSKLTGRAEAFF.

To note about this clonotype: Relative to the germline gene, one junction end is altered; a read error may explain this. This sequence joins TRBV20-1 and TRBJ2-5, with 9 nucleotides matching TRBD2. The CDR3 has 15 residues. Per the germline V gene, CDR1 is DFQATT and CDR2 is SNEGSKA (reference sequence). For the CDR3, the DNA is TGCTGTGCTAGGGGCGGGGGGGCTGAACAAGAGACCCAGTACTTC. Amino acid sequence: CCARGGGAEQETQYF.

This clonotype occurred many times. The chain recombines TRBV20-1 with TRBJ2-1, with a tentative D call TRBD2 (6 bases). Germline V gene sequence: CDR1 DFQATT, CDR2 SNEGSKA (reference sequence). Trimming took off 3 bases at V and 4 bases at J, with 16 bases between the two ends. The CDR3 has 15 residues. The CDR3 nucleotides read TGCAGTGCTAGGTGGGGGGAGCACGATTACAATGAGCAGTTCTTC. This encodes CSARWGEHDYNEQFF.

This sequence joins TRBV7-6 and TRBJ2-5, with 8 bases lining up with TRBD1. V was clipped by 3 bases and J by 4 bases; unmatched bases: 7. The CDR3 has 15 amino acids. CDR1 SGHVS and CDR2 FNYEAQ come from the germline V gene. In DNA form, the CDR3 reads TGTGCCAGCAGCTTGGGGGGACAGGAAAGAGAGACCCAGTACTTC. Protein product: CASSLGGQERETQYF.

The chain carries TRBV27 and TRBJ2-1; TRBD1 aligns across 8 bases. This CDR3 contains 16 residues. Trimming at V came to 9 bases and at J to 9 bases, leaving 19 bases not matched to a gene. In germline, CDR1 is MNHEY, CDR2 SMNVEV (reference sequence). The CDR3 sequence is CASRDRLSPARPEQFF. The CDR3 DNA is TGTGCCAGTCGGGACAGGTTGTCTCCCGCCCGGCCTGAGCAGTTCTTC.